Sequencing of this TCR beta chain was carried out in a study of early T cells in non-severe SARS-CoV-2 infection. In its sample, this clonotype was seen a few times. V was clipped by 2 bases and J by 7 bases, with 9 bases between them. CDR1 MNHNS and CDR2 SASEGT come from the germline V gene. The CDR3 has 14 residues. Unique molecular identifiers were added to individual cDNA molecules. TCRdb reprocessed the 5' RACE reads via MiXCR and lists one record per CDR3 protein. The sample consists of about 100,000 distinct CDR3 sequences, around 10% of them appearing once. The receptor was isolated from an adult who was a healthcare worker with PCR-confirmed SARS-CoV-2 infection or an uninfected control (not recorded which). Sequences were obtained from whole blood. The J gene is TRBJ1-6, the V gene TRBV6-1; TRBD1 is a possible D gene (6 bases). The CDR3 protein is CASSETGWNSPLHF. As DNA, the CDR3 is TGTGCCAGCAGTGAAACAGGGTGGAATTCACCCCTCCACTTT.